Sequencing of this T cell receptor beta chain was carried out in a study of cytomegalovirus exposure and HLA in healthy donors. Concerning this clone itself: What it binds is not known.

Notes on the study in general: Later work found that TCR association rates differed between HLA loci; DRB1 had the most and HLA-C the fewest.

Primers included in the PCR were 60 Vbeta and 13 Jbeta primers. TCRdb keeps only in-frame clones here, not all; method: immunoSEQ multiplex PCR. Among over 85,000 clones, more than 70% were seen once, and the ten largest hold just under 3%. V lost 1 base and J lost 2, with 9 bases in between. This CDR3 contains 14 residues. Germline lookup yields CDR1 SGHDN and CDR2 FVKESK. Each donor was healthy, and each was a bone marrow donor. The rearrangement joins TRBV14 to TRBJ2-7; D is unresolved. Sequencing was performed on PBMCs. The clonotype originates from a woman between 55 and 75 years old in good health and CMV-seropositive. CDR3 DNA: TGTGCCAGCAGCCAAGTTTCAGTCCCCTACGAGCAGTACTTC. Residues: CASSQVSVPYEQYF.